These 22 T cell receptor beta chains share one sample of origin, sequenced in a study of cytomegalovirus exposure and HLA in healthy donors (dated by TCRdb to about 2017). Libraries were made using the immunoSEQ multiplex PCR assay. For the multiplex PCR, a mixture combining 60 forward primers for TCR Vbeta segments and 13 reverse primers for TCR Jbeta segments was used. TCRdb took over this immuneACCESS table, retaining in-frame rearrangements with V and J assigned. Such tables are incomplete; in checked studies, under half of the missing clones stem from an unresolved V gene, and the remainder is unexplained. The sample has 300,000 or so clones on record, 84% of them singletons. The ten biggest clones cover approximately 2% of the sample. Sequencing was carried out using PBMCs. Every receptor here comes from a woman aged 40-49 years in good health and CMV-seropositive.

About this clone: At one end, the junction sequence differs from germline, possibly due to a read error. The chain links TRBV4-3 to TRBJ1-5; D not certain. CDR1 and CDR2 from the germline V gene are LGHNA and YSLEER. The CDR3 covers 15 residues. CDR3 sequence reads: CVSSQDFPGSQPQHF. DNA for the CDR3: TGCGTCAGCAGCCAAGATTTCCCGGGATCTCAGCCCCAGCATTTT.

The V gene is TRBV19, the J gene TRBJ2-1; tentative D call: TRBD2 (6 bases). V was cut by 8 bases and J by 0 bases, with 11 bases left in between. Germline CDR1 is LNHDA and CDR2 is SQIVND (reference sequence). There are 14 residues in the CDR3. The CDR3 region has the DNA TGTGCCAGTCGGGACTGGAGCTCCTACAATGAGCAGTTCTTC. It translates to CASRDWSSYNEQFF.

For this clone: Other DNA variants within this sample encode the same CDR3. The chain employs TRBV9 and TRBJ2-1, with a tentative D call TRBD2 (6 bases). CDR3 size: 14 residues. The germline V and J ends were trimmed by 0 bases and 3 bases, with 7 bases remaining between them. Per the germline V gene, CDR1 is SGDLS and CDR2 is YYNGEE. As DNA, the CDR3 is TGTGCCAGCAGCGTAGGCGGGAACTACAATGAGCAGTTCTTC. Translation: CASSVGGNYNEQFF.

This chain uses TRBV6-5 with TRBJ2-5; no clear D. Trimming took off 7 bases at V and 5 bases at J, with 8 bases between the two ends. Germline V lookup: CDR1 MNHEY, CDR2 SVGAGI. The CDR3 sequence is 11 residues long. The CDR3 bases are TGTGCCAGCACCTACGGGGAGACCCAGTACTTC. Translation gives CASTYGETQYF.

This chain uses TRBV5-1 with TRBJ2-3, with a tentative D call TRBD2 (6 bases). V lost 0 bases, J lost 1 base, and 9 bases lay in between. CDR1 and CDR2 from the germline V gene are SGHRS and YFSETQ. CDR3 length: 15 amino acids. Here the CDR3 reads CASSLAGVGTDTQYF. CDR3 DNA: TGCGCCAGCAGCTTGGCGGGAGTCGGCACAGATACGCAGTATTTT.

This clone occurred once. The V call is TRBV2, the J call TRBJ1-3; D perhaps matches TRBD1 (5 bases). The ends were cut back, 5 bases at V and 0 bases at J, with 11 bases in the middle. Germline V lookup: CDR1 SNHLY, CDR2 FYNNEI. The CDR3 has 15 residues. This CDR3 reads CASSSGAASGNTIYF. The CDR3 DNA follows: TGTGCCAGCAGTAGTGGGGCAGCCTCTGGAAACACCATATATTTT.

The chain employs TRBV5-4 and TRBJ1-1; 9 bases line up with TRBD1. Germline V lookup: CDR1 SGHNT, CDR2 YYREEE (reference sequence). CDR3 length equals 15 residues. The V segment lost 5 bases and the J segment 4 bases; nucleotides outside the gene matches: 9. In DNA form, the CDR3 reads TGTGCCAGCAGATATAGGGACAGGGTTGGCACTGAAGCTTTCTTT. The encoded protein is CASRYRDRVGTEAFF.

The chain carries TRBV19 and TRBJ2-2, with D perhaps TRBD2 (6 bases). The CDR3 runs 16 residues. Germline V lookup: CDR1 LNHDA, CDR2 SQIVND (reference sequence). The V end was cut by 5 bases, the J end by 5 bases, with 18 bases between. The CDR3 nucleotides read TGTGCCAGTAGTGGGTCGATGACCGGGGGAACCGGGGAGCTGTTTTTT. Translation gives CASSGSMTGGTGELFF.

The chain is built from TRBV29-1 and TRBJ2-1; the match to TRBD2 covers 7 bases. The CDR3 sequence is 14 residues long. CDR1 is SQVTM and CDR2 is ANQGSEA in the germline V gene. V was clipped by 4 bases and J by 8 bases; unmatched bases: 11. CDR3 nucleotide sequence: TGCAGCGTTGTTTTGGCGGGAGATCGTCATGAGCAGTTCTTC. As protein: CSVVLAGDRHEQFF.

The V gene is TRBV21-1, the J gene TRBJ2-2; the D call of TRBD1 is as the table states it, not checked on the DNA. TRBV21-1 is flagged as a pseudogene. This CDR3 has 11 residues. The CDR3 spells CEGDWAGELFF. CDR3 in DNA: TGTGAAGGGGATTGGGCCGGGGAGCTGTTTTTT.

V gene TRBV2 combines with J gene TRBJ1-5; D call uncertain. V lost 1 base, J lost 7 bases, and 8 bases lay in between. CDR3 length: 13 amino acids. From germline, CDR1 is SNHLY and CDR2 FYNNEI. DNA for the CDR3: TGTGCCAGCAGTGAAGGAGAGGGACAGCCCCAGCATTTT. It specifies CASSEGEGQPQHF.

The chain combines TRBV10-3 with TRBJ1-1; 7 bases are shared with TRBD1. Germline lookup yields CDR1 ENHRY and CDR2 SYGVKD. The ends lost 6 bases at V and 6 bases at J; junction bases unmatched: 7. This CDR3 has 13 residues. This chain's CDR3 is CAISITGEAEAFF. The CDR3 nucleotides read TGTGCCATCAGCATTACAGGGGAGGCTGAAGCTTTCTTT.

V gene TRBV11-3 combines with J gene TRBJ2-2; D is ambiguous. Germline CDR1 is SGHNT and CDR2 is YENEEA. V lost 7 bases and J 4 bases, leaving 10 bases between the germline ends. This CDR3 has 13 residues. In nucleotides, the CDR3 is TGTGCCAGCAAGCCTAGTTCCACCGGGGAGCTGTTTTTT. This gives the protein CASKPSSTGELFF.

J is TRBJ2-1 and V is TRBV5-1, with D perhaps TRBD1 (5 bases). Germline CDR1 is SGHRS and CDR2 is YFSETQ. The CDR3 extends over 18 amino acids. Trimming took 0 bases from V and 5 from J, leaving 21 bases between them. The CDR3 DNA follows: TGCGCCAGCAGCTTGGATGGCGCGCAGGGCCTAGGAAACAATGAGCAGTTCTTC. Translated: CASSLDGAQGLGNNEQFF.

The chain carries TRBV18 and TRBJ1-1; D is perhaps TRBD1 (5 bases). CDR1 is KGHSH, CDR2 LQKENI, per germline. The ends were cut back, 1 base at V and 1 base at J, with 10 bases in the middle. The CDR3 spans 15 residues. The CDR3 spells CASSPLRGQNTEAFF. The CDR3 DNA sequence: TGTGCCAGCTCACCACTCCGTGGACAGAACACTGAAGCTTTCTTT.

This sequence joins TRBV29-1 and TRBJ2-6, with a possible D match to TRBD2 (7 bases). Trimming took 0 bases from V and 1 from J, leaving 19 bases between them. The germline CDR1 and CDR2 sequences are SQVTM and ANQGSEA. The length of the CDR3 is 19 residues. CDR3: CSVEDYKGEGLSGANVLTF. DNA of the CDR3: TGCAGCGTTGAAGATTATAAGGGGGAGGGGCTATCTGGGGCCAACGTCCTGACTTTC.

This clone turned up a few times. V usage is TRBV11-3 and J usage is TRBJ2-1; TRBD2 aligns across 9 bases. CDR1 and CDR2 (germline): SGHNT, YENEEA. This CDR3 is built from 16 residues. V shed 3 bases, J shed 4 bases, and the junction held 7 bases outside the gene matches. The chain's CDR3 is CASSFDSGSEYNEQFF. CDR3 in DNA: TGTGCCAGCAGCTTTGATAGCGGGAGCGAGTACAATGAGCAGTTCTTC. Together with reference TRBV11-3 and TRBJ2-1, the CDR3 gives the full variable domain: EAGVVQSPRYKIIEKKQPVAFWCNPISGHNTLYWYLQNLGQGPELLIRYENEEAVDDSQLPKDRFSAERLKGVDSTLKIQPAELGDSAVYLCASSFDSGSEYNEQFFGPGTRLTVL.

V gene TRBV28 combines with J gene TRBJ2-7; TRBD2 matches at 10 bases. Germline CDR1 and CDR2: MDHEN and SYDVKM. CDR3 length: 16 residues. J gave up 0 bases and V 7 bases, and 9 bases lay outside the gene matches. CDR3 in DNA: TGTGCCAGCAATCCCTTCACTAGCGGGAACTCCTACGAGCAGTACTTC. This codes for CASNPFTSGNSYEQYF.

The chain combines TRBV30 with TRBJ2-7; the match to TRBD2 covers 9 bases. Looked up from germline, CDR1 is GTSNPN and CDR2 is SVGIG (reference sequence). Trimming cost V 4 bases and J 1 base; bases outside gene matches: 5. CDR3 length equals 14 residues. In nucleotides, the CDR3 is TGTGCCTGGAACGGCGGGAGGGATTCCTACGAGCAGTACTTC. Protein: CAWNGGRDSYEQYF.

The V call is TRBV19, the J call TRBJ1-5, with TRBD1 matching over 7 bases. The CDR3 runs to 14 residues. The V gene's germline CDR1 is LNHDA and CDR2 SQIVND (reference sequence). V dropped 4 bases and J dropped 1; count of bases not matched to a gene: 1. The DNA for the CDR3 is TGTGCCAGTAGTAAGGGGGCCAGCAATCAGCCCCAGCATTTT. Amino acids: CASSKGASNQPQHF.

This chain links TRBV4-3 with TRBJ2-7; 10 positions agree with TRBD2. The CDR3 length is 14 residues. Trimming at V came to 2 bases and at J to 3 bases, leaving 1 base not matched to a gene. Germline CDR1 LGHNA, CDR2 YSLEER. The DNA for the CDR3 is TGCGCCAGCAGCCAATCTAGCGGGAGCTACGAGCAGTACTTC. It specifies CASSQSSGSYEQYF.

The CDR3 DNA reads as TGTGCCTGGACCTACCTGAACACCGGGGAGCTGTTTTTT. Translation gives CAWTYLNTGELFF. The V call is TRBV30, the J call TRBJ2-2; D ambiguous. The CDR3 extends over 13 amino acids. Germline assignment: CDR1 GTSNPN and CDR2 SVGIG (reference sequence). V lost 4 bases and J 1 base, leaving 7 bases between the germline ends.